This T cell receptor beta chain stems from a study of T cells in Graves' hyperthyroidism and ophthalmopathy. Together with thyroid ultrasound, orbital computed tomography, serum thyroxine and TRAb, clinical symptoms were used for diagnoses. The CDR3 regions of TCR beta were amplified from RNA transcripts. HTBI primers were the set used in a first-round RT-PCR of the TCR CDR3. Using its own MiXCR run on the multiplex PCR reads, TCRdb lists one record per CDR3 protein. The data show 450,000 to 650,000 distinct CDR3 sequences, with roughly 17% seen just once and approximately 18% held by the top ten. Trimming at V came to 2 bases and at J to 4 bases, leaving 9 bases not matched to a gene. This CDR3 is 17 amino acids long. CDR1 is LGHNA, CDR2 YSLEER, per germline.

The rearrangement uses TRBV4-3 and TRBJ2-2; 8 bases are shared with TRBD2. The source material was blood. The sequence came from a woman under 30 with Graves' ophthalmopathy. CDR3 bases: TGCGCCAGCAGCCAAAGGTTTAGGACTAGCTTCACCGGGGAGCTGTTTTTT. Translating gives CASSQRFRTSFTGELFF.